This passage covers 8 T cell receptor beta chains from one sample sequenced in a study of CD8 T cells in ankylosing spondylitis. Via MiXCR, TCRdb re-called the 5' RACE reads, giving one row per CDR3 protein. The sample shows some 350,000 distinct CDR3 sequences, about 15% of them seen only once. The specimen was blood, either unsorted or a sorted T cell fraction (not recorded which). These receptors were collected from a male donor with ankylosing spondylitis or in good health (not recorded which).

V usage is TRBV15 and J usage is TRBJ2-1; D perhaps matches TRBD2 (9 bases). Germline lookup yields CDR1 LNHNV and CDR2 YYDKDF (reference sequence). The V end was cut by 3 bases, the J end by 7 bases, with 22 bases between. The CDR3 length is 17 residues. The CDR3 DNA follows: TGTGCCACCAGCAGCGGACAGGGCGAAACTAGCGGGAATGAGCAGTTCTTC. This gives the protein CATSSGQGETSGNEQFF.

The J gene is TRBJ2-1, the V gene TRBV19, with 12 nucleotides matching TRBD2. Germline CDR1 reads LNHDA; CDR2 reads SQIVND (reference sequence). V shed 4 bases, J shed 9 bases, and the junction held 7 bases outside the gene matches. The CDR3 length is 15 residues. The CDR3 protein is CASSTTSGRVIEQFF. The DNA of the CDR3 is TGTGCCAGTAGTACGACTAGCGGGAGAGTAATTGAGCAGTTCTTC. Full variable domain (missing parts from reference TRBV19 and TRBJ2-1): DGGITQSPKYLFRKEGQNVTLSCEQNLNHDAMYWYRQDPGQGLRLIYYSQIVNDFQKGDIAEGYSVSREKKESFPLTVTSAQKNPTAFYLCASSTTSGRVIEQFFGPGTRLTVL.

Only a few counts were recorded for this clonotype. The chain uses TRBV6-1 and TRBJ2-2, with a tentative D call TRBD1 (6 bases). CDR1 MNHNS and CDR2 SASEGT come from the germline V gene. V was clipped by 6 bases and J by 1 base, with 12 bases between them. The CDR3 extends over 15 amino acids. CDR3 residues: CASSHRVMNTGELFF. The CDR3 region has the DNA TGTGCCAGCAGCCACAGGGTTATGAACACCGGGGAGCTGTTTTTT.

This clonotype was counted a few times. This chain joins TRBV3-1 and TRBJ2-5, with 7 bases lining up with TRBD2. CDR1 and CDR2 (germline): LGHDT, YNNKEL (reference sequence). Trimming cost V 1 base and J 5 bases; bases outside gene matches: 4. The CDR3 is 14 amino acids. This CDR3 reads CASSQVGGEETQYF. The CDR3 DNA follows: TGTGCCAGCAGCCAAGTTGGGGGGGAGGAGACCCAGTACTTC.

The chain links TRBV7-8 to TRBJ1-3; D remains unclear. Trimming removed 1 base at V and 0 bases at J, with 7 bases between. This CDR3 is built from 15 residues. CDR1 SGHVS and CDR2 FQNEAQ come from the germline V gene. DNA of the CDR3: TGTGCCAGCAGCTTAGTTTGGGGCTCTGGAAACACCATATATTTT. Encoded protein: CASSLVWGSGNTIYF.

This clonotype was picked up a small number of times. The chain combines TRBV10-1 with TRBJ1-5; tentative D call: TRBD1 (5 bases). The germline V gene encodes CDR1 WNHNN and CDR2 SYGVQD (reference sequence). Deletions cut 4 bases from V and 1 base from J, with 5 bases between. The CDR3 runs 13 residues. As DNA, the CDR3 is TGCGCCAGCAGTGCAGGGAGCAATCAGCCCCAGCATTTT. It codes for CASSAGSNQPQHF.

The genes are TRBV12-3 or TRBV12-4 and TRBJ1-5; D perhaps matches TRBD1 (5 bases). With 7 bases removed from V and 7 bases from J, the gap between germline ends came to 20 bases. This CDR3 comprises 15 residues. Here the CDR3 reads CASTPDGKGRQPQHF. In nucleotides, the CDR3 is TGTGCCAGCACCCCCGACGGGAAGGGGAGACAGCCCCAGCATTTT.

About this clonotype: Since a much larger clone is just one base distant, this may be a read error. The rearrangement joins TRBV10-3 to TRBJ2-5; TRBD1 matches at 8 bases. From germline, CDR1 is ENHRY and CDR2 SYGVKD. The CDR3 runs to 13 residues. The CDR3 region has the DNA TGTACCATCAGCGTTGACAGGGGCGAGACCCAGTACTTC. Protein product: CTISVDRGETQYF.